Reported below is one T cell receptor beta chain. This clone occurred a few times. This receptor's antigen is unknown. Qualities for individual bases were not recorded, and no much larger clone is one base off. This record belongs to a study of cytomegalovirus exposure and HLA in healthy donors (TCRdb year 2017). In terms of the full investigation: An earlier analysis of some 600 of the donors reported 276 Gb of sequence data and 95 million to 130 million unique TCR beta sequences obtained from 150 million to 200 million T cells. An early release that covered some 640 HLA-typed donors contained about 290 gigabases of sequencing data and around 85 million unique TCR sequences. High-throughput TCR immunosequencing, statistical association of individual TCRs with disease status, and machine learning were combined to predict cytomegalovirus infection status. Every repertoire in the discovery cohort had been generated on one and the same sequencing platform. A later genetic analysis took genome-wide SNP genotypes for 398 of the 666 donors and used that subset as a discovery cohort. The later analysis used no new phenotypic data to find candidate immune exposures, relying instead on TCR beta sequences and their occurrence across donors. Along with the approximately 700-subject first cohort, a separate validation cohort of over a hundred different subjects was used. Both class I and class II loci were covered by HLA typing, at four-digit resolution. Typing coverage differed by locus: A, B, C, DRB1 and DQB1 were typed in about 620-630 donors, DQA1 in approximately 520, DPA1 in some 610, and DPB1 in 400 to 480. The study profiled the T cell repertoires of around 700 subjects by immunosequencing and related them to cytomegalovirus serostatus. Four to six DR-DQ haplotypes were handled as single units for association and clustering, since linkage in the cohort was strong. In a later analysis, previously published TCR beta repertoires from fewer than 750 donors were re-analyzed and high-resolution HLA genotyping was added so that TCR occurrence patterns could be studied. Donor age, sex, ethnicity and CMV serostatus were compiled together with the repertoire data. Among the approximately 400 genotyped donors, around 81% belonged to the genetic ancestry cluster associated with self-reported Caucasian donors. The study aimed to test whether cataloging public T cell receptors could reveal signatures of past pathogen exposure. Among some 410 genotyped donors of the cohort, an average of around 220,000 unique TCR beta nucleotide sequences was sequenced per donor, of which about 19% were non-productive. In an earlier analysis of several hundred of the donors, high-throughput TCR beta sequencing was used to judge whether each TCR beta V gene segment behaved as functional or pseudogenic. Paper-wide results and their limitations: The classifier was reported to diagnose cytomegalovirus status with high specificity and sensitivity in both the original and validation cohorts. Correlated functional status among segregating V segments might be attributable to linkage disequilibrium, but an unknown experimental factor could not be ruled out. The earlier analysis of approximately 560 of the donors excluded over 15 rarely observed V segments, including chromosome 9 orphons, because counts were too low. In a later analysis, most CMV-associated TCR beta chains were found to appear HLA-restricted, with HLA associations seemingly driven largely by CMV exposure. When HLA alleles, especially DR and DQ, strongly co-occurred, attributing TCR associations to individual alleles was difficult. A further reported finding was that TCR beta sequences accurately predicted the HLA-A and HLA-B alleles for most subjects in the first cohort. Immune exposure information for the cohort was limited to CMV serostatus. In a later analysis, TCR association rates were found to vary across HLA loci, with the most associated TCRs seen for DRB1 alleles and the fewest for HLA-C alleles. In a later genetic analysis, fewer N-insertions in productive TCRs were reported among donors in an Asian-associated ancestry cluster than the roughly 700-donor mean. The authors suggested that the approach could potentially be generalized to other disease states and immunological phenotypes. The 87-base-pair reads could not distinguish some IMGT-functional V segments, including TRBV6-2 and TRBV6-3, so those segments were excluded. Broadly in line with IMGT annotations, most TCR beta V segments showed up in productive rearrangements about 87% or about 30% of the time in an earlier analysis of 450 to 750 of the donors. Because HLA typing was unavailable for some donors at each locus, only the typed subset was used in association tests. A group of highly shared sequence variants was considered likely to be a technical artifact of the sequencing pipeline. Roughly uniform sequencing depth across donors was assumed in presence/absence analyses, although this assumption may not hold. Only TCR beta chains were sequenced in this cohort, and the absence of alpha or paired-chain data limited detectable features. Several of the top co-occurrence clusters appeared to be linked to parvovirus B19, influenza, CMV and Epstein-Barr virus, according to a later analysis. The study listed 150 to 200 TCR beta chains as associated with cytomegalovirus. Three of the identified cytomegalovirus-associated TCR beta chains were confirmed in vitro to be specific for cytomegalovirus antigens. Most TCR sequences were observed very rarely across donors, whereas some public TCRs were present in many individuals. In a later analysis, around 15,000 TCR beta sequences were associated with specific HLA alleles at a false discovery rate of 0.05. A later analysis found that HLA-associated TCR beta chains were more clonally expanded and had lower generation probabilities than equally common non-associated chains. V-gene and J-gene trimming of TCR beta chains was associated with a missense DCLRE1C variant in a later genetic analysis, and the association was replicated in an independent cohort.

Receptor amplification or capture employed the immunoSEQ multiplex PCR assay. For the multiplex PCR, a mixture combining 60 forward primers for TCR Vbeta segments and 13 reverse primers for TCR Jbeta segments was used. Amplification of the CDR3 region of rearranged TCR beta genes was performed with a multiplex PCR assay on genomic DNA. Amplified TCR beta libraries were sequenced as 87-base-pair reads on the Illumina HiSeq System. The paper's processing steps were these. A later analysis counted some 74 million unique TCR beta chains across the 550 to 700 repertoires, and about 10 million of these chains were shared by at least two donors. A nearest-neighbor algorithm error-corrected the raw reads and collapsed the reads into unique sequences, merging closely related sequences to remove PCR and sequencing errors. V, D and J gene segments were assigned by aligning CDR3 sequences to IMGT reference sequences. Each retained sequence needed at least a six-nucleotide match to both a V gene segment and a J gene segment. Rearrangements were classified as productive when the CDR3 lacked stop codons and remained in frame with V and J, and all other rearrangements were classified as non-productive. Following IMGT convention, CDR3 was defined as the stretch from the second conserved V-encoded cysteine to the conserved J-encoded phenylalanine. Sequences without an unambiguous match to a single V gene segment were excluded from the earlier analysis of a few hundred of the donors. In an earlier analysis of approximately 610 of the donors, V segments were called functional above 56.7% productive rearrangements and were called segregating when the between-donor standard deviation exceeded 5%. To diagnose cytomegalovirus status from the catalog of TCR beta chain sequences, a statistical classification framework was built. V and J gene assignment, in a later analysis, came from comparing TCR nucleotide sequences with IMGT/GENE-DB human TR gene sequences. The TCRdist pipeline was used in a later analysis to assign CDR3 sequences and most-parsimonious VDJ recombination scenarios. In a later analysis, every TCR beta chain was defined by the combination of its CDR3 amino acid sequence and its V-gene family, and reads without a unique V-gene family were dropped. A later analysis removed roughly 590 highly shared, low-generation-probability nucleotide sequences to deal with suspected cross-contamination and a sequencing artifact. In a later analysis, a clonal expansion index was calculated for each public chain from normalized within-repertoire ranks of inferred template counts. A later analysis computed generation probabilities with a VDJ recombination model fitted to out-of-frame rearrangements, and checked the results against IGoR. In a later analysis, hypergeometric tests were used to score TCR-TCR, TCR-HLA and TCR-CMV co-occurrence, with a repertoire-size bias correction applied to TCR pairs. To estimate false discovery rates, a later analysis permuted the HLA or CMV assignments 20 times. A later analysis grouped co-occurring TCRs with DBSCAN, adding TCRdist sequence similarity when clustering within HLA-allele-positive subsets. Repertoires with fewer than 30,000 or more than 120,000 public chains were left out of co-occurrence clustering, as were roughly five repertoires with anomalous nucleotide sharing. The source is immuneACCESS, and TCRdb retained only in-frame sequences with V and J called. Part of the clones is not carried over; for the studies checked, unresolved V genes explain less than half of this, and the remainder is unexplained. V, J and clone size were drawn from that table, and D and trimming were deduced from the DNA. The sample data list about 150,000 clones, and approximately 80% of these were observed just once. Together, the top ten hold 9.5% to 15% of the sample.

The cohort comprised some 730 healthy bone marrow donors. Cohort members were all nominally healthy when sampled, although unrecorded immune exposures were likely present. The donor tested CMV seropositive and was one of the 289 seropositive cohort members. Every donor gave a peripheral blood sample, and the peripheral blood mononuclear cells from that sample were used for TCR beta sequencing. Genomic DNA extraction from the blood cell samples was performed with the Qiagen DNeasy Blood Extraction Kit. The CDR3 sequence holds 17 residues, the cysteine and phenylalanine included. Only the CDR3 region is kept as DNA, spanning 51 bases read in frame from base 1. The germline V gene (reference sequence) supplies CDR1 LNHNV and CDR2 YYDKDF. Relative to germline, V is missing 1 base and J is missing 7 bases, with 7 bases of the junction outside any gene match.

Recombination linked TRBV15 to TRBJ2-2; 12 bases in the junction line up with TRBD2. The clonotype comes from a man under 40 in good health and CMV-seropositive. Sequencing was done on a sample of PBMCs. The nucleotide sequence is given as TGTGCCACCAGCAGAGCCCTGACTAGCGGGAGTTTCGGGGAGCTGTTTTTT. This gives the protein CATSRALTSGSFGELFF.